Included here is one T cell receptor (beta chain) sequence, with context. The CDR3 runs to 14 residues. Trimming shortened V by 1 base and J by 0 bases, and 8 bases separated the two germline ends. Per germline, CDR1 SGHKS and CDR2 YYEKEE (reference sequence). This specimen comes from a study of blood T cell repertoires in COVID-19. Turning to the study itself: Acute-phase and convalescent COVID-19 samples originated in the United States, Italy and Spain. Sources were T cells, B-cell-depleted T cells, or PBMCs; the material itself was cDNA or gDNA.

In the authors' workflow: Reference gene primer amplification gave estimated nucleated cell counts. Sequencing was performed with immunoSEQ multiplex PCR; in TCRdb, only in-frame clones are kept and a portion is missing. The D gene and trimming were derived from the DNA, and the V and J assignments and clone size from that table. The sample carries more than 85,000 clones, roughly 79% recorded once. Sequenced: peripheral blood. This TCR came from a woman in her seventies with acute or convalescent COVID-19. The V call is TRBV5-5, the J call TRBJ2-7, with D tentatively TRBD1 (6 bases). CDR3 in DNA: TGTGCCAGCAGCTTGTGGGACACCTCCTACGAGCAGTACTTC. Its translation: CASSLWDTSYEQYF.